This TCR beta chain was recorded in a study of Ad26.COV2.S vaccination and SARS-CoV-2 variants. As for the study in general: Intramuscular Ad26.COV2.S at 5x10^10 or 1x10^11 viral particles.

Clones were sequenced by immunoSEQ multiplex PCR, and TCRdb holds only the in-frame ones, with some missing. Of more than 400,000 clones listed, 80% to 95% are singletons. Trimming left V 3 bases short and J 0 bases short, with 16 bases between. Germline lookup yields CDR1 SGDLS and CDR2 YYNGEE. The CDR3 length is 17 residues. General observations from the study: Whether participants received vaccine or placebo, their non-spike TCR breadth was similar.

Remarks on this clone: Antigen: not known.

Regarding treatment: roughly 19 received Ad26.COV2.S at low or high dose, single or two shots; about 5 received placebo; per-sample allocation not given. Sampling was performed 63 days after the first vaccine or placebo injection. Source: peripheral blood, taken in a trial of Ad26.COV2.S vaccine versus placebo. The receptor was derived from a person aged 18 to 65 who received the Ad26.COV2.S COVID-19 vaccine or a placebo. This chain connects TRBV9 to TRBJ2-1; possibly TRBD2 for D (6 bases). DNA of the CDR3: TGTGCCAGCAGCGCAGATTCTAGCGCAAGCTCCTACAATGAGCAGTTCTTC. Translating it yields CASSADSSASSYNEQFF.